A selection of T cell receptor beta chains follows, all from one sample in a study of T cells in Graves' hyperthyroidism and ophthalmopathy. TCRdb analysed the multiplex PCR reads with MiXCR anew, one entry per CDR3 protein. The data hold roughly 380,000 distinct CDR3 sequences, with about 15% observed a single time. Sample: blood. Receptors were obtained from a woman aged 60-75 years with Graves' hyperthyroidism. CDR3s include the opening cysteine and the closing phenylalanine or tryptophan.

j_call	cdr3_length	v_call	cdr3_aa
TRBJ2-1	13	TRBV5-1	CASSLSSGYEQFF
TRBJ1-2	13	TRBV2	CASSVDSQGGYTF
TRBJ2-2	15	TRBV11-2	CASSPAGGPSGELFF
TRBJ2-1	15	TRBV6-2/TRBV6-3	CASSRNGRAYNEQFF
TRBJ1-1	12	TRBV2	CASTYMVTEAFF
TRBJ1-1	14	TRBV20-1	CSAPSRVQNTEAFF
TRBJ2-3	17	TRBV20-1	CSARFPGTSGVGDTQYF
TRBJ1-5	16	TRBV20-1	CSARDPRGLSNQPQHF
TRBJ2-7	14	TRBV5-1	CASSLTGHPYEQYF
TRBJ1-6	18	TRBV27	CASSLVGGTGLSNSPLHF
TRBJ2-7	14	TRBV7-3	CASSAGQRVGEQYF
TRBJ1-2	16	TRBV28	CASSSPRDRGNYGYTF
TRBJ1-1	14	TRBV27	CASRLTGANTEAFF
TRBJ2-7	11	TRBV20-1	CSATGLAEQYF
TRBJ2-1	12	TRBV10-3	CASGDNYNEQFF
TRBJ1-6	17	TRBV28	CASSFSTGQDSNSPLHF
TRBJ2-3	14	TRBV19	CATSLAGGLDTQYF
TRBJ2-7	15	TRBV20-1	CSARGNKANSYEQYF
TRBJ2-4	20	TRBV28	CASSLWASGSFGVSKNVQYF
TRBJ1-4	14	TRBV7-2	CASSLGPTNEKLFF
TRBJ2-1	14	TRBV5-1	CASRRDRDYNEQFF
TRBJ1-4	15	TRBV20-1	CSATNPTGVSEKLFF
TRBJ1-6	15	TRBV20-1	CSARLESRVDSPLHF
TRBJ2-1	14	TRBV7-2	CASSPGRSSGTEFF
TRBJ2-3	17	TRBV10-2	CASSGGAPGGSTDTQYF
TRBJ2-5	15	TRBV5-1	CASNTKLAGVGTQYF
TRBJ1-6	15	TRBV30	CACKGSSSYNSPLHF
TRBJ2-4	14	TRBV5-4	CASSLRQGGNIQYF
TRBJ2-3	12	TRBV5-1	CASSLSPRAQYF
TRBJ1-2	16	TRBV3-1	CASSQDGRILGFGYTF
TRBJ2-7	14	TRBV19	CASSIWGSSYEQYF
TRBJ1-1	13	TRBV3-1	CASSQVIHTEAFF
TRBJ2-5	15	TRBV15	CATSGWTSGRKTQYF
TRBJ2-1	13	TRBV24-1	CATSDYGGNEQFF
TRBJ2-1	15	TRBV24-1	CATGLAGGVGNEQFF
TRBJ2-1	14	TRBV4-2	CASSHTSSYNEQFF
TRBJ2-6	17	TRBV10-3	CAISEPPTGTGANVLTF
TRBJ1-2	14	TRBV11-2	CASSLEEPPYGYTF
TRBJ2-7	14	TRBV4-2	CASSQEDRGLEQYF
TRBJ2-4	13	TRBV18	CASSPQGKNIQYF
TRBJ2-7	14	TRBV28	CASSLYGSSYEQYF
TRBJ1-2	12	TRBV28	CASSSGPGGYTF
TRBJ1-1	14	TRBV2	CASSPGTENTEAFF
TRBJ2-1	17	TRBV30	CAWSDNLIAGDYNEQFF
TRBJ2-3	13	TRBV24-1	CATSDPGADTQYF